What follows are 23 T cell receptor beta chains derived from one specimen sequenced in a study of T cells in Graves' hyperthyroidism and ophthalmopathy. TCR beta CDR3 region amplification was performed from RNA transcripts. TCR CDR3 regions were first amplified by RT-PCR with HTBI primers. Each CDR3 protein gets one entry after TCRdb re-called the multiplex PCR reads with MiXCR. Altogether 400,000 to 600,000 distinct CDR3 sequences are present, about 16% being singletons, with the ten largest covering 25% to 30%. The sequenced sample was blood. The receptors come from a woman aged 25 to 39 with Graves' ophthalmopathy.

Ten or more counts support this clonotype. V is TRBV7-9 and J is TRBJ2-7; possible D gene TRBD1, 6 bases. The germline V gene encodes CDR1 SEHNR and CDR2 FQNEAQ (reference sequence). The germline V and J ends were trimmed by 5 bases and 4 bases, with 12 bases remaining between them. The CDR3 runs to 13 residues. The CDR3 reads CASSLRGQYEQYF. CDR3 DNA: TGTGCCAGCAGCCTCAGGGGACAATACGAGCAGTACTTC. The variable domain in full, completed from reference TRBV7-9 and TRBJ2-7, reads DTGVSQNPRHKITKRGQNVTFRCDPISEHNRLYWYRQTLGQGPEFLTYFQNEAQLEKSRLLSDRFSAERPKGSFSTLEIQRTEQGDSAMYLCASSLRGQYEQYFGPGTRLTVT.

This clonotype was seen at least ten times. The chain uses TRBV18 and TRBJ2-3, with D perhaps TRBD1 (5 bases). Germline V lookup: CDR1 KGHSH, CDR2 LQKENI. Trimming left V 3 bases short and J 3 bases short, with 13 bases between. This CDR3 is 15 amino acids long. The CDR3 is CASSPVTVGTDTQYF. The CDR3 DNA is TGTGCCAGCTCACCGGTGACAGTGGGTACAGATACGCAGTATTTT.

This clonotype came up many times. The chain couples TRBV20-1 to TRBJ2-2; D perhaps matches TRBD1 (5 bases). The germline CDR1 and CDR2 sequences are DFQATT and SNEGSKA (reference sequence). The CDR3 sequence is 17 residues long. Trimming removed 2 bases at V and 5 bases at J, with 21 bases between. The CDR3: CSARPPPGKVGTGELFF. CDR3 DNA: TGCAGTGCTAGACCGCCCCCAGGGAAAGTGGGAACCGGGGAGCTGTTTTTT.

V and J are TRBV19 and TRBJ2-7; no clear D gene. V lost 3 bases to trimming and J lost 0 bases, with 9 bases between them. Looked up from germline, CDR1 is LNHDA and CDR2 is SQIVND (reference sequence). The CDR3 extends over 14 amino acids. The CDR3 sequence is CASSIGQFSYEQYF. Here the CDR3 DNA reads TGTGCCAGTAGTATTGGGCAGTTCTCCTACGAGCAGTACTTC.

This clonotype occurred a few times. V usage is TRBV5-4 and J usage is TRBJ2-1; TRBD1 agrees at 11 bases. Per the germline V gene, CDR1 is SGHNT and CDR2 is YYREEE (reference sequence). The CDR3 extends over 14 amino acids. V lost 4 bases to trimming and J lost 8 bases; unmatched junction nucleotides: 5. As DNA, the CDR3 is TGTGCCAGCAGCAGGGGACAGGGGGGCGATGAGCAGTTCTTC. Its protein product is CASSRGQGGDEQFF.

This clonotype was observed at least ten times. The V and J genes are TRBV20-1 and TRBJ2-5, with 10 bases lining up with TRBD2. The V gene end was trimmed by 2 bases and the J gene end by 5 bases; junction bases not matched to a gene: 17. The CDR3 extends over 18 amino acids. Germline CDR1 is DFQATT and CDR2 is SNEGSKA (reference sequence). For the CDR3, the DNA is TGCAGTGCTAGATTCCGGCTAGCGGGGGCCGGGGGGGGTGAGACCCAGTACTTC. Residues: CSARFRLAGAGGGETQYF.

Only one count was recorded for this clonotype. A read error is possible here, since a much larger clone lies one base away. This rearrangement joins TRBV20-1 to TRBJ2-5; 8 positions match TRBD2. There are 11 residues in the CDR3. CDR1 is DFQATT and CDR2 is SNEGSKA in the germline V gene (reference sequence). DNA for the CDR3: TGCAGTGCACCGCAGCGGGAGAGCCAGTACTTC. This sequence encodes CSAPQRESQYF.

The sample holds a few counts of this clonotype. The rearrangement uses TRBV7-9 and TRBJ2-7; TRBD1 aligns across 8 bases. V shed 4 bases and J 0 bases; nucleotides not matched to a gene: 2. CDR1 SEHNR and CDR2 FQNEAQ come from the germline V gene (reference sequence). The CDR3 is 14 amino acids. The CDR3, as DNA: TGTGCCAGCAGCTCCGACAGGGGCTCCTACGAGCAGTACTTC. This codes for CASSSDRGSYEQYF.

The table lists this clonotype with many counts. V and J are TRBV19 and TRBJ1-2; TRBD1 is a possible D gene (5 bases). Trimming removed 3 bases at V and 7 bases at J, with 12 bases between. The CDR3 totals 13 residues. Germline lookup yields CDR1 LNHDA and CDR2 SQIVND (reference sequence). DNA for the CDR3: TGTGCCAGTAGTATTGAACGTGGGGGTGGCTACACCTTC. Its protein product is CASSIERGGGYTF. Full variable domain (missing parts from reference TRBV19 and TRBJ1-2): DGGITQSPKYLFRKEGQNVTLSCEQNLNHDAMYWYRQDPGQGLRLIYYSQIVNDFQKGDIAEGYSVSREKKESFPLTVTSAQKNPTAFYLCASSIERGGGYTFGSGTRLTVV.

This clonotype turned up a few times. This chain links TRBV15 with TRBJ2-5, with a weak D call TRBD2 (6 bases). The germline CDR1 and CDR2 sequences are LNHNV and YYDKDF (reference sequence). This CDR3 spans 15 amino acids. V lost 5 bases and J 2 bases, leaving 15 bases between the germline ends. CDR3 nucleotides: TGTGCCACCAGCTCCCAACGGAGGGTTCAAGAGACCCAGTACTTC. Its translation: CATSSQRRVQETQYF.

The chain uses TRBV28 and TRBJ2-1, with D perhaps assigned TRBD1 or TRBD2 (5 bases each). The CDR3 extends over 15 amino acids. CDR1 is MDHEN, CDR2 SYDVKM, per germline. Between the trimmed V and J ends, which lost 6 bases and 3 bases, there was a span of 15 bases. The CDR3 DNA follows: TGTGCCAGCAGGGATCCGGGACCGCACTACAATGAGCAGTTCTTC. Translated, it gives CASRDPGPHYNEQFF.

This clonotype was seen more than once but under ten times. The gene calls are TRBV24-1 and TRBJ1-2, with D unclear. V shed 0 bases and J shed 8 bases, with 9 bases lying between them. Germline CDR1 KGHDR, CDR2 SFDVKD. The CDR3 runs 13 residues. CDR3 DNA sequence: TGTGCCACCAGTGATTTGAGTCAGACCGGCTACACCTTC. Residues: CATSDLSQTGYTF.

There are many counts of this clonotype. The CDR3 loop reads CAWSDRSYEQYF. The CDR3 nucleotides are TGTGCCTGGAGCGACAGATCCTACGAGCAGTACTTC. The rearrangement uses TRBV30 and TRBJ2-7; possibly TRBD1 for D (5 bases). The CDR3 is made up of 12 amino acids. The germline V and J ends were trimmed by 3 bases and 1 base, with 7 bases remaining between them. Germline loops: CDR1 GTSNPN, CDR2 SVGIG (reference sequence). Together with reference TRBV30 and TRBJ2-7, the CDR3 gives the full variable domain: SQTIHQWPATLVQPVGSPLSLECTVEGTSNPNLYWYRQAAGRGLQLLFYSVGIGQISSEVPQNLSASRPQDRQFILSSKKLLLSDSGFYLCAWSDRSYEQYFGPGTRLTVT.

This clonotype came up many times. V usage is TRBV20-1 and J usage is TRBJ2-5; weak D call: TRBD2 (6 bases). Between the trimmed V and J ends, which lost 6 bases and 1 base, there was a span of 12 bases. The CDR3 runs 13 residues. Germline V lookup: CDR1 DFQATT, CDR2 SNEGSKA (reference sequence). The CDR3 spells CSARRGFQETQYF. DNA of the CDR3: TGCAGTGCGAGGCGGGGCTTCCAAGAGACCCAGTACTTC.

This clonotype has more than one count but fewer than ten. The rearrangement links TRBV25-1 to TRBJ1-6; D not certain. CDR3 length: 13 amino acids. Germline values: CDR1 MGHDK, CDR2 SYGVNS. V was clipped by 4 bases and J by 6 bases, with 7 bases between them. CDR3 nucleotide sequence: TGTGCCAGCAGTGTTAAGGGTAATTCACCCCTCCACTTT. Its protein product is CASSVKGNSPLHF.

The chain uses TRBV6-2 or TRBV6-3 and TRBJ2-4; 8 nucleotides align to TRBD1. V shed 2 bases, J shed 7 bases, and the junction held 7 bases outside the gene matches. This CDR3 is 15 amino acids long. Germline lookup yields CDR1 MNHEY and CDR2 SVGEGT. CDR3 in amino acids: CASSYEAHRGNIQYF. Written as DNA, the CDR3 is TGTGCCAGCAGTTACGAAGCCCACAGGGGGAACATTCAGTACTTC.

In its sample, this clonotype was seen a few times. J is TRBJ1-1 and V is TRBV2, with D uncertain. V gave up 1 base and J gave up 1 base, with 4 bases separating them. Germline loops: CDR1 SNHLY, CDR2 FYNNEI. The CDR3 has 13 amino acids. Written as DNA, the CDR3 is TGTGCCAGCAGTGAAGAGGGGAACACTGAAGCTTTCTTT. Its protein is CASSEEGNTEAFF. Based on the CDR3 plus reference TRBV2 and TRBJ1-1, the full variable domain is EPEVTQTPSHQVTQMGQEVILRCVPISNHLYFYWYRQILGQKVEFLVSFYNNEISEKSEIFDDQFSVERPDGSNFTLKIRSTKLEDSAMYFCASSEEGNTEAFFGQGTRLTVV.

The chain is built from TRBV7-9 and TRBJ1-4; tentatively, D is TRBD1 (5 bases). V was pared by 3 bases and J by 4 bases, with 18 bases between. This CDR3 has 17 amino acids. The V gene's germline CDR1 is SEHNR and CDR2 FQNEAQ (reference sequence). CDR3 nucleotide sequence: TGTGCCAGCAGCTTCCCCCGGGGGAGGGGCCGTAATGAAAAACTGTTTTTT. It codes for CASSFPRGRGRNEKLFF.

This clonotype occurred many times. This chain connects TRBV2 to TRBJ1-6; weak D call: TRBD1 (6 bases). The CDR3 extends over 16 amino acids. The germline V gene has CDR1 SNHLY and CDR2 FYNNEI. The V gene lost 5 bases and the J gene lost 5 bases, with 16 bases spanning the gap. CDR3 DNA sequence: TGTGCCAGCAGTAAAACAGGGAGGGCCAATAATTCACCCCTCCACTTT. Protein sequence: CASSKTGRANNSPLHF.

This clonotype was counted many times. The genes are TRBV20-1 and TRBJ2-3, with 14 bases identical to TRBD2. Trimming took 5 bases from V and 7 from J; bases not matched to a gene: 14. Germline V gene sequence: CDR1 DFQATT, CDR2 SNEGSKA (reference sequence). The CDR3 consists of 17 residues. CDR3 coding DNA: TGCAGTGCTGAAAAAACCCGACTAGCGGGAGGGGGAAATACGCAGTATTTT. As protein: CSAEKTRLAGGGNTQYF.

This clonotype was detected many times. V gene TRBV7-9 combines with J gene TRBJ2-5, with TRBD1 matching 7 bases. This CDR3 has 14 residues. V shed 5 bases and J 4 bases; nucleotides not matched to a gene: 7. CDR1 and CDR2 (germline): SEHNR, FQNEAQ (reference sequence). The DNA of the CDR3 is TGTGCCAGCAGCCCACAGGGGATCGGAGAGACCCAGTACTTC. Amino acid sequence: CASSPQGIGETQYF.

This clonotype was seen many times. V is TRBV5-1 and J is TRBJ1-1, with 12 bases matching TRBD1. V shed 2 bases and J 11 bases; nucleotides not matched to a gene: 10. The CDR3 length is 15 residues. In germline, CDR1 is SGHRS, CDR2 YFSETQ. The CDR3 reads CASSFEGQGAFGAFF. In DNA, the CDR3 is TGCGCCAGCAGCTTTGAGGGACAGGGGGCTTTCGGGGCTTTCTTT.

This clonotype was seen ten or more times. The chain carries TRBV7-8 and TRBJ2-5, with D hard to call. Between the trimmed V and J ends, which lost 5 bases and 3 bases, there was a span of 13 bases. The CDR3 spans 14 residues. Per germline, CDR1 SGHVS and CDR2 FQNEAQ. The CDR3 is CASSQVGREETQYF. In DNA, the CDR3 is TGTGCCAGCAGCCAGGTCGGCAGAGAAGAGACCCAGTACTTC.